Each of the 12 T cell receptor beta chains below was sequenced from the same sample in a study of neurological immune-mediated disorders. MiXCR was run by TCRdb on the 5' RACE reads, yielding one entry per CDR3 protein. Of 50,000 or so distinct CDR3 sequences in the sample, approximately 3.3% were seen once. The sample consisted of PBMCs. These receptors came from a man aged 35 to 55 with multiple sclerosis.

The chain joins TRBV5-6 to TRBJ2-3; 7 nucleotides align to TRBD2. This CDR3 is 16 amino acids long. CDR1 SGHDT and CDR2 YYEEEE come from the germline V gene. Trimming cost V 0 bases and J 5 bases; bases outside gene matches: 9. This CDR3 is CASSLDGRGMEDTQYF. The CDR3 bases are TGTGCCAGCAGCTTGGACGGGCGGGGGATGGAAGATACGCAGTATTTT.

There are many counts of this clonotype. V and J are TRBV12-3 or TRBV12-4 and TRBJ1-1, with D hard to call. Trimming shortened V by 5 bases and J by 4 bases, and 14 bases separated the two germline ends. The CDR3 is 14 residues long. CDR3 DNA: TGTGCCAGCAGTGTTGGGCCCTCCGGCACTGAAGCTTTCTTT. It yields the protein CASSVGPSGTEAFF.

Regarding this clonotype: The germline gene is not matched at one end of the junction; a read error may be the cause. The CDR3 here is CASSPQGADQPQNF. As DNA, the CDR3 is TGCGCCAGCAGCCCCCAGGGGGCGGATCAGCCCCAGAATTTT. The chain uses TRBV5-1 and TRBJ1-5, with 8 bases that match TRBD1. The germline V gene has CDR1 SGHRS and CDR2 YFSETQ. This CDR3 spans 14 amino acids.

This clonotype was found many times. The chain uses TRBV3-1 and TRBJ1-2; no reliable D call. Germline lookup yields CDR1 LGHDT and CDR2 YNNKEL (reference sequence). CDR3 length: 16 residues. Deletions cut 1 base from V and 4 bases from J, with 16 bases between. The CDR3 DNA reads as TGTGCCAGCAGCCAAGTAGGAGGGATCTTTGGCTATGGCTACACCTTC. This codes for CASSQVGGIFGYGYTF.

This clonotype was observed at least ten times. The chain recombines TRBV6-2 or TRBV6-3 with TRBJ2-1; tentative D call: TRBD1 (6 bases). V dropped 6 bases and J dropped 5 bases, with 14 bases sitting between them. The CDR3 spans 14 residues. Germline CDR1 is MNHEY and CDR2 is SVGEGT. The CDR3 is CASRNRRGNNEQFF. CDR3 sequence (DNA): TGTGCCAGCAGAAATCGCAGGGGTAACAATGAGCAGTTCTTC.

This clonotype was counted at least ten times. The chain carries TRBV5-1 and TRBJ2-7; weak D call: TRBD1 (6 bases). V was shortened by 2 bases and J by 6 bases, with 6 bases between the two germline ends. This CDR3 is 11 amino acids long. Germline V gene sequence: CDR1 SGHRS, CDR2 YFSETQ. CDR3 bases: TGCGCCAGCAGCTTCAGGGGCGAGCAGTACTTC. Translation: CASSFRGEQYF.

This clonotype was seen many times. This rearrangement joins TRBV5-1 to TRBJ2-2; 10 nucleotides agree with TRBD1. J was trimmed by 5 bases and V by 1 base; bases with no gene match: 8. Germline V gene lookup returns CDR1 SGHRS and CDR2 YFSETQ. This CDR3 has 17 residues. This chain's CDR3 is CASSLLMGQGRTGELFF. CDR3 nucleotides: TGCGCCAGCAGCTTGCTAATGGGACAGGGGCGAACCGGGGAGCTGTTTTTT. Based on the CDR3 plus reference TRBV5-1 and TRBJ2-2, the full variable domain is KAGVTQTPRYLIKTRGQQVTLSCSPISGHRSVSWYQQTPGQGLQFLFEYFSETQRNKGNFPGRFSGRQFSNSRSEMNVSTLELGDSALYLCASSLLMGQGRTGELFFGEGSRLTVL.

This clonotype has at least ten counts. The chain has TRBV5-1 and TRBJ2-5, with 8 bases fitting TRBD1. V lost 0 bases to trimming and J lost 5 bases; unmatched junction nucleotides: 6. The germline V gene has CDR1 SGHRS and CDR2 YFSETQ. This CDR3 is 15 amino acids long. This CDR3 is CASSLGAGGLETQYF. The CDR3 DNA reads TGCGCCAGCAGCTTGGGGGCAGGGGGCTTGGAGACCCAGTACTTC. Together with reference TRBV5-1 and TRBJ2-5, the CDR3 gives the full variable domain: KAGVTQTPRYLIKTRGQQVTLSCSPISGHRSVSWYQQTPGQGLQFLFEYFSETQRNKGNFPGRFSGRQFSNSRSEMNVSTLELGDSALYLCASSLGAGGLETQYFGPGTRLLVL.

This clonotype was counted at least ten times. This chain links TRBV20-1 with TRBJ2-7; D is perhaps TRBD1 or TRBD2 (6 bases each). There are 14 residues in the CDR3. V was shortened by 6 bases and J by 2 bases, with 17 bases between the two germline ends. Germline CDR1 reads DFQATT; CDR2 reads SNEGSKA (reference sequence). In nucleotides, the CDR3 is TGCAGTGCCGCCCCGGGGGCGGACACCTACGAGCAGTACTTC. This translates into CSAAPGADTYEQYF.

This clonotype was recorded at least ten times. The chain is built from TRBV12-3 or TRBV12-4 and TRBJ2-7; D is unclear. The CDR3 covers 13 residues. Trimming removed 3 bases from V and 4 bases from J, with 10 bases in between. Here the CDR3 DNA reads TGTGCCAGCAGTTTGGGCTACTTTTACGAGCAGTACTTC. It encodes CASSLGYFYEQYF.

This clonotype was counted at least ten times. This chain uses TRBV27 with TRBJ1-4, with D uncertain. The CDR3 loop spans 14 amino acids. Germline V gives CDR1 MNHEY, CDR2 SMNVEV (reference sequence). Trimming took 5 bases from V and 9 from J, leaving 16 bases between them. The chain's CDR3 is CASSPGLETKKLFF. CDR3 nucleotides: TGTGCCAGCAGTCCAGGTTTGGAGACGAAAAAACTGTTTTTT.

This clonotype appeared many times. The genes are TRBV29-1 and TRBJ2-1; possibly TRBD1 for D (6 bases). This CDR3 comprises 13 residues. Germline loops: CDR1 SQVTM, CDR2 ANQGSEA. Trimming cost V 5 bases and J 7 bases, with 15 bases left between them. The CDR3 loop reads CSVLGAGENEQFF. The CDR3, as DNA: TGCAGCGTTCTGGGGGCAGGGGAGAATGAGCAGTTCTTC.